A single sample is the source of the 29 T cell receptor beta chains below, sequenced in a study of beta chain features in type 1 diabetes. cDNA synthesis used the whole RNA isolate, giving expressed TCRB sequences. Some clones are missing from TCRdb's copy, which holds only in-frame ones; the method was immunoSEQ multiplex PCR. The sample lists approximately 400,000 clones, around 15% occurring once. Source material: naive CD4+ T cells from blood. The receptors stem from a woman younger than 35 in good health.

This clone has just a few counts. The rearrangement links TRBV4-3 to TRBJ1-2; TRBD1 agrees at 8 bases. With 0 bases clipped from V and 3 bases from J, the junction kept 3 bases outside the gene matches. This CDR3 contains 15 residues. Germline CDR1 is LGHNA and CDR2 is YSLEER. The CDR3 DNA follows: TGCGCCAGCAGCCAAGAGACAGGGGTGGACTATGGCTACACCTTC. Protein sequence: CASSQETGVDYGYTF.

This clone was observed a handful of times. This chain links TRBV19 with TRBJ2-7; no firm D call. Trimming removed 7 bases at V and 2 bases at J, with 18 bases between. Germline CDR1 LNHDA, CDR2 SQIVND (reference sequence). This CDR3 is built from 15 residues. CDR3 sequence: CASTPQAGETYEQYF. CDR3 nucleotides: TGTGCCAGTACCCCCCAGGCAGGCGAAACCTACGAGCAGTACTTC.

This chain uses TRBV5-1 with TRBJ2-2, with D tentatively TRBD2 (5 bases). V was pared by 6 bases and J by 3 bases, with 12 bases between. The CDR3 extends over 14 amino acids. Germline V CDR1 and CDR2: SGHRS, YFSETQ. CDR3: CASTLDPDTGELFF. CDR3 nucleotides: TGCGCCAGCACACTAGACCCTGACACCGGGGAGCTGTTTTTT.

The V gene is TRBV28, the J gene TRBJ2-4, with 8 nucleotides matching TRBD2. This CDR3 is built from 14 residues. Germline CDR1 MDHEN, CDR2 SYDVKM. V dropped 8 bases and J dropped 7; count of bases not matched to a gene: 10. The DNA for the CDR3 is TGTGCCAGCTCTTTACCGGGGGGGGTGAACATTCAGTACTTC. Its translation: CASSLPGGVNIQYF.

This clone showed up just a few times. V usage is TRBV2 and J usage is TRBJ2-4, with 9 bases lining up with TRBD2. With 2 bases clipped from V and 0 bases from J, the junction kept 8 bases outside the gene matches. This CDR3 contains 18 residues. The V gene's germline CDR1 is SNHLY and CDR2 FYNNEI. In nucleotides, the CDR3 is TGTGCCAGCAGTGAATTAGCGGGAGAGATTCTAGCCAAAAACATTCAGTACTTC. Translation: CASSELAGEILAKNIQYF.

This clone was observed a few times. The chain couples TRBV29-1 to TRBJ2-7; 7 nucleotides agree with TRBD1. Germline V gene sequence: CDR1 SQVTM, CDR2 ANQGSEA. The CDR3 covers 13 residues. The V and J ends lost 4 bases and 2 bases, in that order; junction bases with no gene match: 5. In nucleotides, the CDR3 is TGCAGCGTTGCGTTGACAGGGACCTACGAGCAGTACTTC. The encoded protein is CSVALTGTYEQYF.

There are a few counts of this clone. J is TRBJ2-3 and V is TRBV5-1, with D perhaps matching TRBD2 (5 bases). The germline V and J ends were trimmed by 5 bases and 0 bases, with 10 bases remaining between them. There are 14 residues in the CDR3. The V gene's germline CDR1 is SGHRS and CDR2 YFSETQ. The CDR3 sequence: CASRSSLSTDTQYF. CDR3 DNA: TGCGCCAGCAGGTCTAGCCTAAGCACAGATACGCAGTATTTT.

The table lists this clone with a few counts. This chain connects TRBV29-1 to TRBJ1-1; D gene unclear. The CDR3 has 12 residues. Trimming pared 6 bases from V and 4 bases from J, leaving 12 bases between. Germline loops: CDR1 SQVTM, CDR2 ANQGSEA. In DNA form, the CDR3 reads TGCAGCGTCCCCTCTGGCCTCACTGAAGCTTTCTTT. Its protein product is CSVPSGLTEAFF. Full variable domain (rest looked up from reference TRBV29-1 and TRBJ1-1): SAVISQKPSRDICQRGTSLTIQCQVDSQVTMMFWYRQQPGQSLTLIATANQGSEATYESGFVIDKFPISRPNLTFSTLTVSNMSPEDSSIYLCSVPSGLTEAFFGQGTRLTVV.

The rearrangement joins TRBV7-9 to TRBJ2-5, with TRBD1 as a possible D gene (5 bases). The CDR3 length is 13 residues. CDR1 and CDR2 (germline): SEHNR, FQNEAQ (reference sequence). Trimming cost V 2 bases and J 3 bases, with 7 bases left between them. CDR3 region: CASSLQGKETQYF. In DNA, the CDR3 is TGTGCCAGCAGCTTACAGGGTAAAGAGACCCAGTACTTC.

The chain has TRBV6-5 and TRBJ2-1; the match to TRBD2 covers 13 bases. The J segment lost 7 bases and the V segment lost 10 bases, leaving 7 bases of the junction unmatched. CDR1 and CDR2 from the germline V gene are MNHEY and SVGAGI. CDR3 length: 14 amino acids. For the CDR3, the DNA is TGTGCCACCCACACTAGCGGGAGGGGGAATGAGCAGTTCTTC. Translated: CATHTSGRGNEQFF.

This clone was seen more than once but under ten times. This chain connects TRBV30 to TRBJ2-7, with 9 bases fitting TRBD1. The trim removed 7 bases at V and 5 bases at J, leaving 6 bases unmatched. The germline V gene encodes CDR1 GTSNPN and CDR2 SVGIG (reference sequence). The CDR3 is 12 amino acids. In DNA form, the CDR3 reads TGTGCCTCGGGACAGGGTTTCCACGAGCAGTACTTC. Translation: CASGQGFHEQYF.

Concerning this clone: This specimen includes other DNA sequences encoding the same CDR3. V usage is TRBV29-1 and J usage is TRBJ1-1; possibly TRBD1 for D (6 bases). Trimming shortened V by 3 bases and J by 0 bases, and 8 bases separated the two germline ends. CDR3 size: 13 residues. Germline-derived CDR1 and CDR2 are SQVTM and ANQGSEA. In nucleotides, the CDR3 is TGCAGCGTTGAGGGGACACTGAACACTGAAGCTTTCTTT. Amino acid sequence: CSVEGTLNTEAFF.

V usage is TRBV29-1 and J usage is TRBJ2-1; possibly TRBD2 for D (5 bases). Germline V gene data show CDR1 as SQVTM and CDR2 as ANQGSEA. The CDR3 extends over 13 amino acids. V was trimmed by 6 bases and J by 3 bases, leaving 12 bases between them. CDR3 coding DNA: TGCAGCGTCCTAGCTCCTTTCTACAATGAGCAGTTCTTC. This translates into CSVLAPFYNEQFF.

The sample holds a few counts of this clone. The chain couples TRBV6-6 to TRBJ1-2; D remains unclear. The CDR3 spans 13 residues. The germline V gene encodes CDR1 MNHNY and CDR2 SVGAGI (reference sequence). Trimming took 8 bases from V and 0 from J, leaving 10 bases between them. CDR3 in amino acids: CASRPSANYGYTF. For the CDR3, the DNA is TGTGCCAGCCGTCCATCAGCTAACTATGGCTACACCTTC.

DNA of the CDR3: TGCAGCCCCCGACTTCATCTTATAGGTGAAGCTTTCTTT. Translated: CSPRLHLIGEAFF. This rearrangement joins TRBV29-1 to TRBJ1-1; no definite D call. The CDR3 runs to 13 residues. Germline V gene data show CDR1 as SQVTM and CDR2 as ANQGSEA. The germline V and J ends were trimmed by 8 bases and 7 bases, with 20 bases remaining between them.

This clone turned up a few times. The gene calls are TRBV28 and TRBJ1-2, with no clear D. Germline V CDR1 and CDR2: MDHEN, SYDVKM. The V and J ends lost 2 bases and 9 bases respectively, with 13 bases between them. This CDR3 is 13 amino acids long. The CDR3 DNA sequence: TGTGCCAGCAGTTTACGGCCAGGAGGTAGCTACACCTTC. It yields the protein CASSLRPGGSYTF.

CDR3 residues: CASSPNGLARVGTDTQYF. Written as DNA, the CDR3 is TGTGCCAGCAGTCCAAACGGGCTAGCGCGCGTGGGCACAGATACGCAGTATTTT. The chain has TRBV28 and TRBJ2-3; possibly TRBD2 for D (6 bases). Germline V gene sequence: CDR1 MDHEN, CDR2 SYDVKM. The CDR3 totals 18 residues. V was cut by 5 bases and J by 1 base, with 22 bases left in between.

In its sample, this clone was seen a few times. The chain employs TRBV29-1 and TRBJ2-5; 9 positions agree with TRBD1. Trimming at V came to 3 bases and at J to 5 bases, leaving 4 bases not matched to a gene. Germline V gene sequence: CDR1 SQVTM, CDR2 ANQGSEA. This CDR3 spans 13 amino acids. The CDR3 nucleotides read TGCAGCGTTGACCCAGGACAGGGGGAGACCCAGTACTTC. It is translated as CSVDPGQGETQYF.

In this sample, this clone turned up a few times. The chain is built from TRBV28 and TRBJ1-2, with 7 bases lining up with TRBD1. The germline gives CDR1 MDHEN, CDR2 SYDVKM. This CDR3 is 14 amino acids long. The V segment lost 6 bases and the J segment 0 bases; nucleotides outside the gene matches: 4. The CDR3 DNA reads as TGTGCCAGCAGGTGGACAGGAGCTAACTATGGCTACACCTTC. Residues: CASRWTGANYGYTF.

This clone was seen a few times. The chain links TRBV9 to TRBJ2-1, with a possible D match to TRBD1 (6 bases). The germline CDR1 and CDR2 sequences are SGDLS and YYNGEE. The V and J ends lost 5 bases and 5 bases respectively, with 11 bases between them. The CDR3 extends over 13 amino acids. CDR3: CASRKDSHNEQFF. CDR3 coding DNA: TGTGCCAGCAGAAAGGACAGCCACAATGAGCAGTTCTTC. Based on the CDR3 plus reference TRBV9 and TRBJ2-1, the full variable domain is DSGVTQTPKHLITATGQRVTLRCSPRSGDLSVYWYQQSLDQGLQFLIQYYNGEERAKGNILERFSAQQFPDLHSELNLSSLELGDSALYFCASRKDSHNEQFFGPGTRLTVL.

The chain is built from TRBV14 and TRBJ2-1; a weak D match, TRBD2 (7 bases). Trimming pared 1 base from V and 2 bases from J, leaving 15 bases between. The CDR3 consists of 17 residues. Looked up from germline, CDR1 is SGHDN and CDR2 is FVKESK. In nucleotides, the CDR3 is TGTGCCAGCAGCCAAGGGTGGGGGAGGGACACCTACAATGAGCAGTTCTTC. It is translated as CASSQGWGRDTYNEQFF.

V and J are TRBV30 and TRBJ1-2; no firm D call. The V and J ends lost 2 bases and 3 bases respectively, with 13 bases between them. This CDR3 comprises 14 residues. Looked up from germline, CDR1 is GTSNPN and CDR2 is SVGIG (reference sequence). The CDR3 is CAWSINGIDYGYTF. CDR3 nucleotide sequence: TGTGCCTGGAGTATAAACGGGATTGACTATGGCTACACCTTC.

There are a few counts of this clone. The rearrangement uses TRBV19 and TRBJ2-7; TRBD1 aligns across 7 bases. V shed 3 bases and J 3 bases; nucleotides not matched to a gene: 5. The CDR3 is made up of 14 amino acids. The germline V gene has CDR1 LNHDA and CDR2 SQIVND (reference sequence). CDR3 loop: CASSIRGGDYEQYF. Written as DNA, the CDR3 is TGTGCCAGTAGTATTCGAGGGGGCGACTACGAGCAGTACTTC.

The CDR3 bases are TGTGCCAGCAGCCCCCGCGGGGGCAATCAGCCCCAGCATTTT. Protein sequence: CASSPRGGNQPQHF. V gene TRBV7-2 combines with J gene TRBJ1-5, with D uncertain. V was clipped by 5 bases and J by 2 bases, with 10 bases between them. This CDR3 is 14 amino acids long. The V gene's germline CDR1 is SGHTA and CDR2 FQGNSA.

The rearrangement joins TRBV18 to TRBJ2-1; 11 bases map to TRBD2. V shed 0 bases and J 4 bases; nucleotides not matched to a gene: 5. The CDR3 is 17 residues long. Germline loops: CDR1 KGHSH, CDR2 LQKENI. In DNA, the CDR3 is TGTGCCAGCTCACCACCCACTAGCGGGAGTCGGTACAATGAGCAGTTCTTC. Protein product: CASSPPTSGSRYNEQFF.

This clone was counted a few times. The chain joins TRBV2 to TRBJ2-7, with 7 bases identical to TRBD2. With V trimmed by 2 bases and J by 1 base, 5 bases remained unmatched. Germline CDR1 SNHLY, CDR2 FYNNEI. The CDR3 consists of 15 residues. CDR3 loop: CASSERLAESYEQYF. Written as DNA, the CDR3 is TGTGCCAGCAGTGAAAGGCTAGCGGAATCCTACGAGCAGTACTTC.

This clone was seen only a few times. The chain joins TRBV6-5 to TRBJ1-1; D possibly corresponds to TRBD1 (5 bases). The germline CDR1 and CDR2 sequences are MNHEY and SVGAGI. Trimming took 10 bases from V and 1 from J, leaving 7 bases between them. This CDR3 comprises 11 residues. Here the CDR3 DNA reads TGTGCCACCCAGGGGAACACTGAAGCTTTCTTT. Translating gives CATQGNTEAFF.

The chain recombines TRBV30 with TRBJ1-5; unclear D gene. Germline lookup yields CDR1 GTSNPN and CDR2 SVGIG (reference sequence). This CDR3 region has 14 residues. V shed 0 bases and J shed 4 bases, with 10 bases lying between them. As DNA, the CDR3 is TGTGCCTGGAGTGTAGAAACAGAAAATCAGCCCCAGCATTTT. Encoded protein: CAWSVETENQPQHF.

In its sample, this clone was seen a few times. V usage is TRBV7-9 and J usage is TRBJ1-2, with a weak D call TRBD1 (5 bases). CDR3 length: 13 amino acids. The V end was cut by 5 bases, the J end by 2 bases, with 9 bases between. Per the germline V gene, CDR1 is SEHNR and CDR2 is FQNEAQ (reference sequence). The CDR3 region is CASSPQGNYGYTF. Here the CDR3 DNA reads TGTGCCAGCAGCCCCCAGGGCAACTATGGCTACACCTTC.